Sequencing of this T cell receptor (beta chain) was carried out in a study of blood T cell repertoires in COVID-19. Germline-derived CDR1 and CDR2 are SGHTA and FQGNSA. V was pared by 3 bases and J by 4 bases, with 11 bases of the junction left unmatched. The CDR3 totals 18 residues. Here immunoSEQ multiplex PCR was the method, and the copy in TCRdb shows in-frame clones only, minus some. The table has about 170,000 clones, around nine tenths seen once; the top ten hold under 0.65%. The V gene is TRBV7-2, the J gene TRBJ2-6, with 8 bases that match TRBD1. Sequences were obtained from peripheral blood. The TCR originated in a man aged 60 to 75 with COVID-19, enrolled during active disease. CDR3 residues: CASSLVGRGPSGANVLTF. The CDR3 region has the DNA TGTGCCAGCAGCTTGGTTGGCAGGGGGCCCTCCGGGGCCAACGTCCTGACTTTC. The entire variable domain, with the rest obtained from reference TRBV7-2 and TRBJ2-6, is as follows: GAGVSQSPSNKVTEKGKDVELRCDPISGHTALYWYRQSLGQGLEFLIYFQGNSAPDKSGLPSDRFSAERTGGSVSTLTIQRTQQEDSAVYLCASSLVGRGPSGANVLTFGAGSRLTVL.